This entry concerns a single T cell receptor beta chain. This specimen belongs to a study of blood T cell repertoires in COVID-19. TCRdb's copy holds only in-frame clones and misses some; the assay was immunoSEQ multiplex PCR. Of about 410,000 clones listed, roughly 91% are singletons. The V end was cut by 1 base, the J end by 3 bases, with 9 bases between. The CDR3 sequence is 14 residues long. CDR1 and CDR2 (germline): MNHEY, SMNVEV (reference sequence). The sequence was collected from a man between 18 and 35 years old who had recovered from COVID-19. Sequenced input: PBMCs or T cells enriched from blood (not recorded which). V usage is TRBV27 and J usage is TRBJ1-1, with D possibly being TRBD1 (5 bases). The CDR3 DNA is TGTGCCAGCAGTTTATGGCAGGGTGACACTGAAGCTTTCTTT. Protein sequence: CASSLWQGDTEAFF.